A single sample gave rise to the 32 T cell receptor beta chains below, sequenced in a study of blood T cell repertoires in COVID-19. TCRdb keeps only in-frame clones here, not all; method: immunoSEQ multiplex PCR. The repertoire consists of under 200,000 clones, with just under 85% occurring once and the leading ten covering 6.5% to 9%. Specimen: peripheral blood. These receptors were collected from a woman older than 75 with COVID-19, enrolled during active disease.

The V gene is TRBV5-1, the J gene TRBJ1-2, with 9 bases lining up with TRBD1. Trimming cost V 4 bases and J 6 bases; bases outside gene matches: 16. The germline CDR1 and CDR2 sequences are SGHRS and YFSETQ. The CDR3 consists of 17 residues. This CDR3 is CASSQSPPPGQGNGYTF. The CDR3 region has the DNA TGCGCCAGCAGCCAAAGCCCTCCGCCAGGACAGGGGAATGGCTACACCTTC.

The chain couples TRBV2 to TRBJ2-1; D is ambiguous. Germline-derived CDR1 and CDR2 are SNHLY and FYNNEI. With 5 bases removed from V and 9 bases from J, the gap between germline ends came to 14 bases. CDR3 length equals 13 residues. For the CDR3, the DNA is TGTGCCAGCAGTTGGATAGGAGACGGTGAGCAGTTCTTC. It specifies CASSWIGDGEQFF.

The rearrangement joins TRBV11-3 to TRBJ2-2; possibly TRBD1 for D (6 bases). Germline V gives CDR1 SGHNT, CDR2 YENEEA. The CDR3 runs to 15 residues. V was pared by 5 bases and J by 1 base, with 11 bases between. CDR3 loop: CASSPQGLNTGELFF. DNA for the CDR3: TGTGCCAGCAGCCCCCAGGGGCTGAACACCGGGGAGCTGTTTTTT.

J is TRBJ1-3 and V is TRBV11-3; the D gene is possibly TRBD1 (6 bases). The germline V and J ends were trimmed by 5 bases and 1 base, with 12 bases remaining between them. CDR1 and CDR2 (germline): SGHNT, YENEEA. This CDR3 region has 15 residues. CDR3 region: CASSPDGQSGNTIYF. CDR3 coding DNA: TGTGCCAGCAGCCCCGACGGACAGTCTGGAAACACCATATATTTT.

The CDR3 sequence is CASSVGTSGFSYEQYF. Here the CDR3 DNA reads TGTGCCAGCAGCGTAGGGACTAGCGGCTTCTCCTACGAGCAGTACTTC. The chain carries TRBV9 and TRBJ2-7, with TRBD2 identical over 10 bases. The junction had 3 bases not matched to a gene; V was cut back by 0 bases and J by 0 bases. The CDR3 consists of 16 residues. Germline assignment: CDR1 SGDLS and CDR2 YYNGEE.

The rearrangement uses TRBV6-6 and TRBJ1-4; D might be TRBD1 (5 bases). V was pared by 0 bases and J by 7 bases, with 12 bases between. CDR3 length: 15 residues. Germline lookup yields CDR1 MNHNY and CDR2 SVGAGI (reference sequence). The CDR3 loop is CASSYSSGGGEKLFF. The CDR3 DNA sequence: TGTGCCAGCAGTTACTCGTCGGGGGGAGGTGAAAAACTGTTTTTT.

The chain uses TRBV7-9 and TRBJ2-1; TRBD2 is a possible D gene (5 bases). This CDR3 comprises 14 residues. Germline values: CDR1 SEHNR, CDR2 FQNEAQ (reference sequence). Trimming pared 7 bases from V and 0 bases from J, leaving 10 bases between. CDR3 DNA sequence: TGTGCCAGCACCCCGGGGAGCTCCTACAATGAGCAGTTCTTC. Encoded protein: CASTPGSSYNEQFF.

This chain joins TRBV5-4 and TRBJ1-5; D possibly corresponds to TRBD1 (6 bases). CDR1 and CDR2 (germline): SGHNT, YYREEE (reference sequence). The CDR3 has 13 amino acids. The ends were cut back, 4 bases at V and 3 bases at J, with 8 bases in the middle. CDR3 coding DNA: TGTGCCAGCAGCCCAGGGGCCAATCAGCCCCAGCATTTT. Translated: CASSPGANQPQHF.

The chain combines TRBV11-3 with TRBJ2-2; maybe TRBD2 (5 bases). The germline V gene encodes CDR1 SGHNT and CDR2 YENEEA. Trimming took off 1 base at V and 0 bases at J, with 6 bases between the two ends. The CDR3 sequence is 15 residues long. The CDR3 DNA follows: TGTGCCAGCAGCTTAGGGACTGCGAACACCGGGGAGCTGTTTTTT. Protein sequence: CASSLGTANTGELFF.

This clone was recorded a few times. The V gene is TRBV18, the J gene TRBJ1-4, with a tentative D call TRBD1 (6 bases). The CDR3 spans 14 residues. V was shortened by 4 bases and J by 6 bases, with 12 bases between the two germline ends. Germline CDR1 and CDR2: KGHSH and LQKENI. This chain's CDR3 is CASSQGGGDEKLFF. CDR3 DNA: TGTGCCAGCTCACAGGGCGGGGGCGATGAAAAACTGTTTTTT.

The chain is built from TRBV6-5 and TRBJ2-4; weak D call: TRBD2 (6 bases). The CDR3 sequence is 15 residues long. V was trimmed by 0 bases and J by 7 bases, leaving 13 bases between them. CDR1 is MNHEY, CDR2 SVGAGI, per germline. This CDR3 reads CASSYSGREDNIQYF. CDR3 nucleotide sequence: TGTGCCAGCAGTTACTCGGGCAGGGAGGATAACATTCAGTACTTC.

The chain employs TRBV19 and TRBJ1-1; no definite D call. Per the germline V gene, CDR1 is LNHDA and CDR2 is SQIVND (reference sequence). The CDR3 spans 16 residues. Trimming stripped 6 bases from V and 0 bases from J, with 17 bases between. The CDR3 DNA follows: TGTGCCAGTAGCCGCCGGGATGGAGGCATGAACACTGAAGCTTTCTTT. Protein product: CASSRRDGGMNTEAFF.

This clone was found a few times. V usage is TRBV5-1 and J usage is TRBJ2-2, with 8 bases that match TRBD2. V was clipped by 4 bases and J by 3 bases; unmatched bases: 5. Germline V gives CDR1 SGHRS, CDR2 YFSETQ. This CDR3 region has 15 residues. The CDR3 DNA follows: TGCGCCAGCAGCCTCAGCGGGGGAGACACCGGGGAGCTGTTTTTT. Protein product: CASSLSGGDTGELFF.

The gene calls are TRBV5-1 and TRBJ2-7; 12 nucleotides align to TRBD2. Germline V gene data show CDR1 as SGHRS and CDR2 as YFSETQ. V shed 4 bases, J shed 4 bases, and the junction held 3 bases outside the gene matches. This CDR3 region has 14 residues. CDR3 sequence (DNA): TGCGCCAGCAGCGCGACTAGCGGGAGATACGAGCAGTACTTC. Protein product: CASSATSGRYEQYF. The complete variable domain, with remaining parts taken from reference TRBV5-1 and TRBJ2-7, reads KAGVTQTPRYLIKTRGQQVTLSCSPISGHRSVSWYQQTPGQGLQFLFEYFSETQRNKGNFPGRFSGRQFSNSRSEMNVSTLELGDSALYLCASSATSGRYEQYFGPGTRLTVT.

The chain uses TRBV29-1 and TRBJ2-5; D is unclear. The CDR3 length is 10 residues. V was cut by 6 bases and J by 5 bases, with 7 bases left in between. Germline loops: CDR1 SQVTM, CDR2 ANQGSEA. The CDR3 DNA is TGCAGCGTGGTGAGTGAGACCCAGTACTTC. Its protein is CSVVSETQYF.

The chain is built from TRBV10-3 and TRBJ1-5; no clear D gene. The V and J ends lost 0 bases and 6 bases respectively, with 15 bases between them. Germline V gene sequence: CDR1 ENHRY, CDR2 SYGVKD. The CDR3 loop spans 16 amino acids. CDR3 loop: CAISESNPVAGQPQHF. DNA for the CDR3: TGTGCCATCAGTGAGTCGAACCCCGTAGCCGGTCAGCCCCAGCATTTT.

This chain uses TRBV28 with TRBJ2-3; 8 bases are shared with TRBD1. The CDR3 runs 15 residues. Per the germline V gene, CDR1 is MDHEN and CDR2 is SYDVKM. V gave up 6 bases and J gave up 2 bases; unmatched junction bases: 7. The CDR3 loop is CASRSAGGPTDTQYF. CDR3 sequence (DNA): TGTGCCAGCAGGTCCGCAGGGGGCCCCACAGATACGCAGTATTTT.

The chain links TRBV7-9 to TRBJ2-1; 7 bases map to TRBD2. There are 19 residues in the CDR3. Trimming cost V 5 bases and J 5 bases; bases outside gene matches: 21. Germline CDR1 reads SEHNR; CDR2 reads FQNEAQ (reference sequence). For the CDR3, the DNA is TGTGCCAGCAGCCGAACCCCAGATCTCTGGGGGAGGGGAAACAATGAGCAGTTCTTC. Amino acid sequence: CASSRTPDLWGRGNNEQFF.

V is TRBV5-4 and J is TRBJ1-2; TRBD1 is a possible D gene (5 bases). This CDR3 has 15 amino acids. With 0 bases removed from V and 2 bases from J, the gap between germline ends came to 11 bases. The germline V gene encodes CDR1 SGHNT and CDR2 YYREEE (reference sequence). This chain's CDR3 is CASSLALGENYGYTF. DNA for the CDR3: TGTGCCAGCAGCTTGGCCTTAGGGGAAAACTATGGCTACACCTTC.

The rearrangement uses TRBV3-1 (or the pseudogene TRBV3-2) and TRBJ1-1, with D possibly matching TRBD1 (6 bases). Germline V gene sequence: CDR1 LGHDT, CDR2 YNNKEL (reference sequence). The CDR3 covers 14 residues. V was shortened by 3 bases and J by 1 base, with 9 bases between the two germline ends. The CDR3 coding sequence is TGTGCCAGCAGCCAGTGGGGGCGGAACACTGAAGCTTTCTTT. This sequence encodes CASSQWGRNTEAFF.

This clone was observed once. The V call is TRBV6-6, the J call TRBJ2-2; D perhaps matches TRBD2 (6 bases). Germline assignment: CDR1 MNHNY and CDR2 SVGAGI (reference sequence). Trimming left V 8 bases short and J 2 bases short, with 12 bases between. The CDR3 length is 14 residues. CDR3 amino acids: CASARDSNTGELFF. The CDR3 DNA follows: TGTGCCAGCGCCCGGGACTCAAACACCGGGGAGCTGTTTTTT.

The CDR3 sequence is CASSGDGDQPQHF. In DNA, the CDR3 is TGCGCCAGCAGCGGAGACGGGGATCAGCCCCAGCATTTT. J is TRBJ1-5 and V is TRBV5-1; no firm D call. V lost 4 bases and J lost 5, with 10 bases in between. The germline gives CDR1 SGHRS, CDR2 YFSETQ. The CDR3 is 13 amino acids.

V usage is TRBV7-2 and J usage is TRBJ1-1, with D maybe TRBD1 (6 bases). Deletions cut 1 base from V and 5 bases from J, with 8 bases between. CDR3 size: 13 residues. Germline V gene data show CDR1 as SGHTA and CDR2 as FQGNSA. The CDR3 here is CASSLGGPTEAFF. CDR3 in DNA: TGTGCCAGCAGCTTAGGGGGGCCTACTGAAGCTTTCTTT. The complete variable domain, with remaining parts taken from reference TRBV7-2 and TRBJ1-1, reads GAGVSQSPSNKVTEKGKDVELRCDPISGHTALYWYRQSLGQGLEFLIYFQGNSAPDKSGLPSDRFSAERTGGSVSTLTIQRTQQEDSAVYLCASSLGGPTEAFFGQGTRLTVV.

The J gene is TRBJ1-5, the V gene TRBV6-5; D gene ambiguous. CDR1 and CDR2 from the germline V gene are MNHEY and SVGAGI. V lost 0 bases and J lost 3, with 12 bases in between. The CDR3 sequence is 16 residues long. The CDR3 nucleotides are TGTGCCAGCAGTTACTCATACCTCGAGGACAATCAGCCCCAGCATTTT. This gives the protein CASSYSYLEDNQPQHF.

The rearrangement joins TRBV18 to TRBJ1-5; 8 nucleotides align to TRBD1. V lost 4 bases, J lost 4 bases, and 6 bases stayed unmatched. The CDR3 loop spans 15 amino acids. The germline CDR1 and CDR2 sequences are KGHSH and LQKENI. The CDR3 sequence is CASSRTGLRNQPQHF. The DNA of the CDR3 is TGTGCCAGCTCACGGACAGGGCTAAGAAATCAGCCCCAGCATTTT.

The chain recombines TRBV19 with TRBJ1-5; D remains unclear. V was trimmed by 5 bases and J by 5 bases, leaving 7 bases between them. CDR3 size: 12 residues. CDR1 and CDR2 (germline): LNHDA, SQIVND (reference sequence). This CDR3 reads CASSEAYQPQHF. The CDR3 DNA sequence: TGTGCCAGTAGTGAGGCCTATCAGCCCCAGCATTTT.

The V and J genes are TRBV29-1 and TRBJ1-1; the D is unclear. V lost 4 bases and J lost 0, with 12 bases in between. The CDR3 has 14 amino acids. The germline CDR1 and CDR2 sequences are SQVTM and ANQGSEA. The CDR3 loop is CSVAGLAMNTEAFF. CDR3 nucleotides: TGCAGCGTTGCTGGGCTAGCCATGAACACTGAAGCTTTCTTT.

V is TRBV7-3 and J is TRBJ1-2; TRBD1 aligns across 11 bases. Germline assignment: CDR1 SGHTA and CDR2 FQGTGA. This CDR3 contains 13 residues. V trimming: 7 bases; J trimming: 7 bases; junction bases outside the gene matches: 5. Written as DNA, the CDR3 is TGTGCCAGCACGGACAGGGGGCGGAGTGGCTACACCTTC. The encoded protein is CASTDRGRSGYTF.

The chain links TRBV11-2 to TRBJ1-4; 7 positions match TRBD1. The germline gives CDR1 SGHAT, CDR2 FQNNGV. CDR3 length equals 16 residues. Trimming removed 5 bases from V and 7 bases from J; junction bases left unmatched: 13. CDR3 sequence: CASSVGEGALAEKLFF. CDR3 in DNA: TGTGCCAGCAGCGTAGGAGAGGGGGCGTTGGCTGAAAAACTGTTTTTT.

The rearrangement uses TRBV6-5 and TRBJ2-7; tentative D call: TRBD1 (6 bases). V lost 6 bases and J 5 bases, leaving 20 bases between the germline ends. This CDR3 comprises 15 residues. Looked up from germline, CDR1 is MNHEY and CDR2 is SVGAGI. The CDR3 protein is CASRRTHSGVDEQYF. CDR3 DNA sequence: TGTGCCAGCAGGCGTACTCATTCAGGGGTCGACGAGCAGTACTTC.

The chain recombines TRBV5-4 with TRBJ2-2; D ambiguous. V gave up 2 bases and J gave up 1 base, with 6 bases separating them. This CDR3 comprises 14 residues. Germline values: CDR1 SGHNT, CDR2 YYREEE (reference sequence). CDR3 region: CASSFSENTGELFF. The CDR3 DNA is TGTGCCAGCAGCTTCAGTGAGAACACCGGGGAGCTGTTTTTT.

This clone appeared once. CDR3 DNA sequence: TGTGCCAGCAGCGAGGGGACTAGCGGGAGGTCTACAGATACGCAGTATTTT. Its protein is CASSEGTSGRSTDTQYF. The V gene is TRBV5-5, the J gene TRBJ2-3, with TRBD2 matching over 15 bases. The CDR3 runs to 17 residues. Trimming removed 4 bases from V and 3 bases from J; junction bases left unmatched: 6. Germline CDR1 is SGHKS and CDR2 is YYEKEE (reference sequence).